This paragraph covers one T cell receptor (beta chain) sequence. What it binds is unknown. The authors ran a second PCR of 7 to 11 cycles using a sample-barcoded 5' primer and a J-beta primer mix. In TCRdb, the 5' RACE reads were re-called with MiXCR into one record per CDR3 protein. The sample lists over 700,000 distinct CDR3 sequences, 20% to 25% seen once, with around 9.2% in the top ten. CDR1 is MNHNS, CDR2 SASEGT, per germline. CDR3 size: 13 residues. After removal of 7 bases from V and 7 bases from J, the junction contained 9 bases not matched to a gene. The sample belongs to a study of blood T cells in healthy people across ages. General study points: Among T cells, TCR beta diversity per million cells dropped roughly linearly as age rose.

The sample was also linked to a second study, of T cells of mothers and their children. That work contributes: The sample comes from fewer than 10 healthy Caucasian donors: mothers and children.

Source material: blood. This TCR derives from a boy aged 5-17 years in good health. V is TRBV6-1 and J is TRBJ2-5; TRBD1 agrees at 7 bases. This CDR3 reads CASTLTGSGTQYF. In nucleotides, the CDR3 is TGTGCCAGCACCTTGACAGGGAGTGGGACCCAGTACTTC.